These 16 T cell receptor beta chains share one sample of origin, sequenced in a study of control samples from healthy donors and cancer patients. TCRdb keeps only in-frame clones here, not all; method: immunoSEQ multiplex PCR. In the table there are 150,000 to 200,000 clones, about 90% of which are singletons. Sequencing was performed on blood. The source of these receptors is a young man in good health.

This chain links TRBV10-3 with TRBJ1-1; possible D gene TRBD1, 5 bases. CDR1 is ENHRY and CDR2 is SYGVKD in the germline V gene. Trimming left V 5 bases short and J 10 bases short, with 14 bases between. The CDR3 has 12 amino acids. CDR3 amino acids: CAISSRDSVAFF. For the CDR3, the DNA is TGTGCCATCAGTTCCCGGGACTCGGTAGCTTTCTTT.

The CDR3 nucleotides are TGTGCCACCGGTCGCGAAGGAAACTATAATTCACCCCTCCACTTT. Its translation is CATGREGNYNSPLHF. The chain is built from TRBV2 and TRBJ1-6; no firm D call. V lost 10 bases, J lost 3 bases, and 16 bases lay in between. The CDR3 is 15 amino acids. Germline CDR1 and CDR2: SNHLY and FYNNEI.

The V and J genes are TRBV29-1 and TRBJ2-3; 13 bases match TRBD2. V was pared by 4 bases and J by 5 bases, with 6 bases of the junction left unmatched. The CDR3 has 15 amino acids. Germline assignment: CDR1 SQVTM and CDR2 ANQGSEA. This CDR3 is CSVGTSGGAGDTQYF. The CDR3 DNA follows: TGCAGCGTTGGGACTAGCGGGGGAGCGGGAGATACGCAGTATTTT.

In its sample, this clone was seen a few times. The genes are TRBV2 and TRBJ1-2, with TRBD1 identical over 11 bases. CDR1 is SNHLY, CDR2 FYNNEI, per germline. CDR3 size: 13 residues. V trimming: 6 bases; J trimming: 5 bases; junction bases outside the gene matches: 2. The CDR3 DNA sequence: TGTGCCAGCAGCGGGACAGGGGGTTATGGCTACACCTTC. Amino acids: CASSGTGGYGYTF. Based on the CDR3 plus reference TRBV2 and TRBJ1-2, the full variable domain is EPEVTQTPSHQVTQMGQEVILRCVPISNHLYFYWYRQILGQKVEFLVSFYNNEISEKSEIFDDQFSVERPDGSNFTLKIRSTKLEDSAMYFCASSGTGGYGYTFGSGTRLTVV.

V usage is TRBV19 and J usage is TRBJ2-3, with D possibly being TRBD2 (6 bases). In germline, CDR1 is LNHDA, CDR2 SQIVND (reference sequence). The length of the CDR3 is 15 residues. V lost 4 bases and J 7 bases, leaving 18 bases between the germline ends. CDR3 in amino acids: CASSTTGTPRNTQYF. Here the CDR3 DNA reads TGTGCCAGTAGTACCACCGGGACTCCCCGAAATACGCAGTATTTT. The full variable domain, rest sourced from reference TRBV19 and TRBJ2-3, is DGGITQSPKYLFRKEGQNVTLSCEQNLNHDAMYWYRQDPGQGLRLIYYSQIVNDFQKGDIAEGYSVSREKKESFPLTVTSAQKNPTAFYLCASSTTGTPRNTQYFGPGTRLTVL.

The rearrangement links TRBV30 to TRBJ2-5; D unclear. Germline CDR1 is GTSNPN and CDR2 is SVGIG (reference sequence). Trimming pared 2 bases from V and 1 base from J, leaving 14 bases between. This CDR3 comprises 15 residues. CDR3 amino acids: CAWSPPLGPQETQYF. The CDR3 DNA sequence: TGTGCCTGGAGTCCCCCGCTAGGGCCCCAAGAGACCCAGTACTTC.

The chain links TRBV6-2 or TRBV6-3 to TRBJ2-3; possible D gene TRBD1, 5 bases. From germline, CDR1 is MNHEY and CDR2 SVGEGT. The CDR3 contains 15 residues. V was shortened by 1 base and J by 2 bases, with 10 bases between the two germline ends. The CDR3 loop reads CASSYLQDATDTQYF. The CDR3 nucleotides are TGTGCCAGCAGTTACTTACAGGACGCCACAGATACGCAGTATTTT.

A word on this clone: Different DNA sequences within this sample yield the same CDR3. The chain links TRBV18 to TRBJ1-5; D perhaps matches TRBD1 (5 bases). V lost 2 bases and J lost 4, with 6 bases in between. Per germline, CDR1 KGHSH and CDR2 LQKENI. This CDR3 is built from 13 residues. The CDR3 here is CASSPGGNQPQHF. The CDR3 coding sequence is TGTGCCAGCTCACCAGGGGGTAATCAGCCCCAGCATTTT.

The chain joins TRBV7-9 to TRBJ1-5, with D possibly matching TRBD1 (5 bases). V was cut by 1 base and J by 3 bases, with 7 bases left in between. Germline V CDR1 and CDR2: SEHNR, FQNEAQ (reference sequence). There are 14 residues in the CDR3. The CDR3 is CASSLVGPNQPQHF. CDR3 coding DNA: TGTGCCAGCAGCTTAGTGGGACCCAATCAGCCCCAGCATTTT. Complete variable domain (other parts from reference TRBV7-9 and TRBJ1-5): DTGVSQNPRHKITKRGQNVTFRCDPISEHNRLYWYRQTLGQGPEFLTYFQNEAQLEKSRLLSDRFSAERPKGSFSTLEIQRTEQGDSAMYLCASSLVGPNQPQHFGDGTRLSIL.

V gene TRBV25-1 combines with J gene TRBJ2-7; D unresolved. The germline V gene has CDR1 MGHDK and CDR2 SYGVNS. The CDR3 consists of 13 residues. V lost 4 bases and J lost 4, with 11 bases in between. The CDR3: CASSGGVGYEQYF. The CDR3 DNA sequence: TGTGCCAGCAGTGGTGGGGTGGGGTACGAGCAGTACTTC.

This clone occurred once. The CDR3 region has the DNA TGCGCCAGCAGCTTGGCCGGACACACATACTCCTACGAGCAGTACTTC. This gives the protein CASSLAGHTYSYEQYF. The V and J genes are TRBV5-1 and TRBJ2-7, with D possibly matching TRBD1 (5 bases). The CDR3 has 16 residues. V lost 0 bases and J 0 bases, leaving 13 bases between the germline ends. CDR1 and CDR2 (germline): SGHRS, YFSETQ.

V usage is TRBV6-2 or TRBV6-3 and J usage is TRBJ2-3; 9 bases are shared with TRBD1. CDR1 MNHEY and CDR2 SVGEGT come from the germline V gene. J lost 3 bases, V lost 6 bases, and 10 bases had no gene match. The CDR3 length is 16 residues. CDR3 coding DNA: TGTGCCAGCAGCTCAAACCGAGGGACAGGGACAGATACGCAGTATTTT. Translated, it gives CASSSNRGTGTDTQYF.

The chain carries TRBV4-3 and TRBJ2-1, with 8 bases matching TRBD2. This CDR3 has 15 residues. Looked up from germline, CDR1 is LGHNA and CDR2 is YSLEER. With 1 base clipped from V and 5 bases from J, the junction kept 4 bases outside the gene matches. For the CDR3, the DNA is TGCGCCAGCAGCCAAGCACCGGGACTAGACAATGAGCAGTTCTTC. Translated, it gives CASSQAPGLDNEQFF.

V is TRBV9 and J is TRBJ2-7; D unresolved. The germline gives CDR1 SGDLS, CDR2 YYNGEE. The CDR3 length is 15 residues. V lost 0 bases and J 1 base, leaving 11 bases between the germline ends. The CDR3 DNA reads as TGTGCCAGCAGCGTAGGGACCCCGGAATCCTACGAGCAGTACTTC. Its protein is CASSVGTPESYEQYF.

The chain uses TRBV28 and TRBJ1-2, with D unresolved. From germline, CDR1 is MDHEN and CDR2 SYDVKM. The V gene lost 3 bases and the J gene lost 0 bases, with 11 bases spanning the gap. CDR3 length: 15 residues. CDR3 region: CASSFGEPTNYGYTF. CDR3 DNA: TGTGCCAGCAGTTTCGGGGAACCTACTAACTATGGCTACACCTTC.

This clone was seen a single time. The chain has TRBV27 and TRBJ2-2; the match to TRBD1 covers 11 bases. J lost 5 bases, V lost 2 bases, and 7 bases had no gene match. The CDR3 loop spans 17 amino acids. Germline V gives CDR1 MNHEY, CDR2 SMNVEV (reference sequence). CDR3 in amino acids: CASSLPRDRGVTGELFF. CDR3 nucleotide sequence: TGTGCCAGCAGTTTACCTCGGGACAGGGGGGTAACCGGGGAGCTGTTTTTT.